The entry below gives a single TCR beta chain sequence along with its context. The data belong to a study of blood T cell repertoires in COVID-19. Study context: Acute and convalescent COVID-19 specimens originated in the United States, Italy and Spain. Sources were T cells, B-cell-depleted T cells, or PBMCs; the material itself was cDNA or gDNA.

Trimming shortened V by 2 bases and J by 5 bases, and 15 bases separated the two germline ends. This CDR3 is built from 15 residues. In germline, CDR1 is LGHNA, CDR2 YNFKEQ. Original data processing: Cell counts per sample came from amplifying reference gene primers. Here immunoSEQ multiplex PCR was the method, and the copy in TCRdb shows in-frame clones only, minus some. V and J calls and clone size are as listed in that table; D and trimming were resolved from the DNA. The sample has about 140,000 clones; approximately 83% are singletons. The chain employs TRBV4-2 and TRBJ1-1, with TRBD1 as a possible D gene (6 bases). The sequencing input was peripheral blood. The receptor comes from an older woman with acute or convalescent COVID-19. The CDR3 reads CASSQQWARGTEAFF. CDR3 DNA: TGTGCCAGCAGCCAACAGTGGGCGAGGGGGACTGAAGCTTTCTTT.